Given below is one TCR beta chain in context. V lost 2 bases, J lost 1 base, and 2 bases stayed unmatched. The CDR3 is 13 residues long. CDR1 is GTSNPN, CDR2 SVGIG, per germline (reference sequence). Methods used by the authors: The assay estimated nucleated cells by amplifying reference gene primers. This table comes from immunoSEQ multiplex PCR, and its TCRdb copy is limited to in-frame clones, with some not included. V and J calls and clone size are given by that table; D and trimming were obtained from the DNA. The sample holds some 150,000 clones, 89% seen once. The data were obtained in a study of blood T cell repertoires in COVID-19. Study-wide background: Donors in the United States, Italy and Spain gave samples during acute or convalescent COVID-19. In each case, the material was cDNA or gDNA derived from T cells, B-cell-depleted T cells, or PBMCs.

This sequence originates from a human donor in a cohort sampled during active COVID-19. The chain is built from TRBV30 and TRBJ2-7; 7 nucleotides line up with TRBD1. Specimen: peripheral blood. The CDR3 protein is CAWSRTGSYEQYF. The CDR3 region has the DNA TGTGCCTGGAGTAGGACAGGATCCTACGAGCAGTACTTC.